Listed here are 25 T cell receptor beta chains from one sample, sequenced in a study of T cells of healthy individuals. TCRdb called the 5' RACE reads again in MiXCR, with one record for every CDR3 protein. The data show 45,000 to 60,000 distinct CDR3 sequences, about 15% seen once. The receptor set was obtained from a human donor in good health.

This clonotype has just a few counts. This sequence joins TRBV7-6 and TRBJ2-3; D assignment may be TRBD1 or TRBD2 (5 bases each). There are 13 residues in the CDR3. Deletions cut 8 bases from V and 9 bases from J, with 18 bases between. Germline assignment: CDR1 SGHVS and CDR2 FNYEAQ. CDR3 in amino acids: CASVGTADGTQYF. In DNA form, the CDR3 reads TGTGCCAGCGTAGGGACCGCGGACGGGACGCAGTATTTT.

The sample holds many counts of this clonotype. DNA of the CDR3: TGTGCCAGCAGCCCAAGACTCGGTCGCGGGGAGCTGTTTTTT. Amino acids: CASSPRLGRGELFF. This chain uses TRBV7-2 with TRBJ2-2; D call uncertain. Germline values: CDR1 SGHTA, CDR2 FQGNSA. CDR3 length equals 14 residues. The V end was cut by 5 bases, the J end by 7 bases, with 14 bases between.

This clonotype was found a few times. The V call is TRBV6-5, the J call TRBJ2-5, with D tentatively TRBD1 or TRBD2 (5 bases each). Trimming pared 6 bases from V and 6 bases from J, leaving 14 bases between. Per the germline V gene, CDR1 is MNHEY and CDR2 is SVGAGI. This CDR3 contains 13 residues. The CDR3 here is CASRSPGPKTQYF. The CDR3 nucleotides are TGTGCCAGCAGGTCCCCGGGACCTAAGACCCAGTACTTC.

V usage is TRBV5-4 and J usage is TRBJ2-1; TRBD2 agrees at 9 bases. The CDR3 sequence is 16 residues long. Germline V CDR1 and CDR2: SGHNT, YYREEE (reference sequence). The V and J ends lost 3 bases and 4 bases, in that order; junction bases with no gene match: 8. CDR3 amino acids: CASSYQLAGFYNEQFF. Here the CDR3 DNA reads TGTGCCAGCAGCTACCAACTAGCGGGCTTTTACAATGAGCAGTTCTTC.

This clonotype was detected only a few times. This chain uses TRBV4-1 with TRBJ2-7, with D perhaps matching TRBD2 (5 bases). Trimming left V 4 bases short and J 5 bases short, with 9 bases between. From germline, CDR1 is MGHRA and CDR2 YSYEKL. CDR3 length: 12 residues. Here the CDR3 reads CASSPDGDEQYF. CDR3 nucleotide sequence: TGCGCCAGCAGCCCTGACGGGGACGAGCAGTACTTC.

This clonotype showed up many times. The chain carries TRBV7-2 and TRBJ1-2; tentatively, D is TRBD1 (6 bases). Germline CDR1 is SGHTA and CDR2 is FQGNSA. Trimming removed 4 bases at V and 7 bases at J, with 13 bases between. This CDR3 is 13 amino acids long. The CDR3 coding sequence is TGTGCCAGCAGCTCACAGGGTTTCGGTGGCTACACCTTC. Its translation: CASSSQGFGGYTF.

This clonotype was detected a few times. In DNA form, the CDR3 reads TGTGCCAGCAGGTCCGACGGACGCAATCAGCCCCAGCATTTT. Its translation: CASRSDGRNQPQHF. This chain links TRBV12-3 or TRBV12-4 with TRBJ1-5, with no clear D. Deletions cut 6 bases from V and 2 bases from J, with 11 bases between. The CDR3 is 14 residues long.

This clonotype has at least ten counts. V and J are TRBV5-5 and TRBJ2-7; perhaps TRBD2 as D (5 bases). The V gene's germline CDR1 is SGHKS and CDR2 YYEKEE (reference sequence). The CDR3 runs 14 residues. Trimming pared 5 bases from V and 3 bases from J, leaving 15 bases between. CDR3 sequence (DNA): TGTGCCAGCAGGCCTGATCGGAGCGGCTACGAGCAGTACTTC. This encodes CASRPDRSGYEQYF.

This clonotype was seen repeatedly, ten times or more. This chain joins TRBV2 and TRBJ2-7; D remains unclear. The ends were cut back, 6 bases at V and 6 bases at J, with 9 bases in the middle. The CDR3 is made up of 11 amino acids. Germline assignment: CDR1 SNHLY and CDR2 FYNNEI. The DNA for the CDR3 is TGTGCCAGCAGCTCGCTCTCCGAGCAGTACTTC. Its protein is CASSSLSEQYF. Using reference TRBV2 and TRBJ2-7 for the parts outside the CDR3, the full variable domain is EPEVTQTPSHQVTQMGQEVILRCVPISNHLYFYWYRQILGQKVEFLVSFYNNEISEKSEIFDDQFSVERPDGSNFTLKIRSTKLEDSAMYFCASSSLSEQYFGPGTRLTVT.

This clonotype was counted only a few times. The chain recombines TRBV28 with TRBJ2-7; 7 bases are shared with TRBD1. This CDR3 is 12 amino acids long. Losses at the gene ends were 8 bases for V and 2 bases for J; bases not matched to a gene: 3. CDR1 MDHEN and CDR2 SYDVKM come from the germline V gene. Written as DNA, the CDR3 is TGTGCCAGCCAACAGGGGCCCTACGAGCAGTACTTC. Residues: CASQQGPYEQYF.

This clonotype was recorded many times. This sequence joins TRBV20-1 and TRBJ2-1; 10 bases map to TRBD2. Trimming removed 3 bases from V and 6 bases from J; junction bases left unmatched: 14. CDR1 and CDR2 from the germline V gene are DFQATT and SNEGSKA (reference sequence). The CDR3 is 17 residues long. CDR3 region: CSASWAGGTSGANEQFF. DNA for the CDR3: TGCAGTGCTAGCTGGGCAGGCGGAACTAGCGGGGCCAATGAGCAGTTCTTC.

The chain links TRBV12-3 or TRBV12-4 to TRBJ1-2, with D possibly matching TRBD1 (5 bases). V gave up 8 bases and J gave up 13 bases, with 23 bases separating them. This CDR3 is built from 13 residues. The CDR3 sequence: CASGTGATVLLTF. The CDR3 bases are TGTGCCAGCGGCACCGGGGCGACAGTTCTCCTCACCTTC.

This clonotype showed up many times. The chain has TRBV20-1 and TRBJ1-1, with 7 bases matching TRBD1. There are 18 residues in the CDR3. Per the germline V gene, CDR1 is DFQATT and CDR2 is SNEGSKA (reference sequence). The V gene end was trimmed by 1 base and the J gene end by 0 bases; junction bases not matched to a gene: 14. The CDR3 nucleotides read TGCAGTGCTAGAGCGTCCGGAGGGGGCTATTTGTTGAACACTGAAGCTTTCTTT. Protein product: CSARASGGGYLLNTEAFF.

A single count supports this clonotype. Because it lacks the conserved phenylalanine or tryptophan at the end, this CDR3 is likely a read error. The chain links TRBV12-3 or TRBV12-4 to TRBJ1-4; D ambiguous. The CDR3 extends over 14 amino acids. V gave up 4 bases and J gave up 0 bases, with 6 bases separating them. This chain's CDR3 is CASSYSTTNEKLFL. CDR3 DNA sequence: TGTGCCAGCAGTTACTCTACAACTAATGAAAAACTGTTTCTT.

At least ten counts were recorded for this clonotype. The chain employs TRBV2 and TRBJ2-7; no reliable D call. Germline CDR1 and CDR2: SNHLY and FYNNEI. The CDR3 has 12 amino acids. V was shortened by 7 bases and J by 0 bases, with 7 bases between the two germline ends. CDR3 sequence reads: CASNSASYEQYF. The CDR3 DNA sequence: TGTGCCAGCAATTCGGCCTCCTACGAGCAGTACTTC.

This chain connects TRBV25-1 to TRBJ2-7; 11 bases agree with TRBD2. The V gene end was trimmed by 2 bases and the J gene end by 0 bases; junction bases not matched to a gene: 9. Germline V gene lookup returns CDR1 MGHDK and CDR2 SYGVNS. CDR3 length: 18 amino acids. CDR3 sequence reads: CASSERGFTSGSSYEQYF. Here the CDR3 DNA reads TGTGCCAGCAGTGAACGTGGGTTTACTAGCGGGAGCTCCTACGAGCAGTACTTC.

Many counts were recorded for this clonotype. This sequence joins TRBV5-4 and TRBJ2-1; 11 positions match TRBD2. Per the germline V gene, CDR1 is SGHNT and CDR2 is YYREEE (reference sequence). The CDR3 sequence is 17 residues long. Unmatched junction bases numbered 10, after V lost 3 bases and J lost 5 bases. The CDR3 nucleotides are TGTGCCAGCAGCTCGGGGGCTAGCGGGGGGTTTGACAATGAGCAGTTCTTC. Translating gives CASSSGASGGFDNEQFF. Complete variable domain (other parts from reference TRBV5-4 and TRBJ2-1): ETGVTQSPTHLIKTRGQQVTLRCSSQSGHNTVSWYQQALGQGPQFIFQYYREEENGRGNFPPRFSGLQFPNYSSELNVNALELDDSALYLCASSSGASGGFDNEQFFGPGTRLTVL.

The V gene is TRBV29-1, the J gene TRBJ1-2; D unclear. CDR3 size: 13 residues. With 6 bases removed from V and 3 bases from J, the gap between germline ends came to 14 bases. Germline lookup yields CDR1 SQVTM and CDR2 ANQGSEA. The CDR3 nucleotides read TGCAGCGTCCAGATTTCAAACGACTATGGCTACACCTTC. This encodes CSVQISNDYGYTF.

J is TRBJ1-5 and V is TRBV12-5; D may be TRBD1 (5 bases). Trimming removed 5 bases at V and 4 bases at J, with 6 bases between. CDR1 and CDR2 from the germline V gene are LGHNT and FRNRAP. The CDR3 runs 12 residues. The CDR3 nucleotides are TGTGCTAGTGGTGAGGGGAATCAGCCCCAGCATTTT. Protein: CASGEGNQPQHF.

The sample holds a few counts of this clonotype. V gene TRBV7-8 combines with J gene TRBJ1-1, with TRBD1 matching 7 bases. Germline-derived CDR1 and CDR2 are SGHVS and FQNEAQ. The CDR3 has 13 residues. V shed 7 bases and J 3 bases; nucleotides not matched to a gene: 5. The CDR3 spells CASKTRGDTEAFF. CDR3 nucleotides: TGTGCCAGCAAAACCAGGGGGGACACTGAAGCTTTCTTT.

This clonotype occurred many times. The chain is built from TRBV19 and TRBJ2-2, with 10 bases lining up with TRBD1. From germline, CDR1 is LNHDA and CDR2 SQIVND (reference sequence). V lost 5 bases to trimming and J lost 5 bases; unmatched junction nucleotides: 5. This CDR3 is built from 15 residues. DNA for the CDR3: TGTGCCAGTAGTGTACGGACAGGGGGAACCGGGGAGCTGTTTTTT. It encodes CASSVRTGGTGELFF.

With regard to this clonotype: A read error may account for a junction end that differs from germline. The CDR3 loop is CVSSRDSNEKLFF. The CDR3 DNA is TGTGTCAGCAGCCGGGACAGTAATGAAAAACTGTTTTTT. The rearrangement uses TRBV5-5 and TRBJ1-4, with TRBD1 identical over 7 bases. The CDR3 loop spans 13 amino acids. Germline V gives CDR1 SGHKS, CDR2 YYEKEE (reference sequence).

This clonotype was counted between two and nine times. The chain uses TRBV6-5 and TRBJ1-1; tentatively, D is TRBD1 (5 bases). The germline V gene encodes CDR1 MNHEY and CDR2 SVGAGI. Trimming removed 0 bases from V and 7 bases from J, with 15 bases in between. This CDR3 has 15 residues. DNA for the CDR3: TGTGCCAGCAGTTACTCGGCTGGGGGTACAGATGAAGCTTTCTTT. It translates to CASSYSAGGTDEAFF.

Only a few counts were recorded for this clonotype. The chain uses TRBV29-1 and TRBJ2-1; D possibly corresponds to TRBD1 (6 bases). There are 10 residues in the CDR3. Looked up from germline, CDR1 is SQVTM and CDR2 is ANQGSEA. V dropped 6 bases and J dropped 10 bases, with 10 bases sitting between them. The CDR3 protein is CSVGHGEQFF. The CDR3 DNA reads as TGCAGCGTGGGACATGGCGAGCAGTTCTTC.

This clonotype has ten or more counts. The CDR3 bases are TGTGCCAGCAGTGAAGGTTGGCGGGAGGGCCTGGATGAGCAGTTCTTC. Its protein product is CASSEGWREGLDEQFF. V gene TRBV6-1 combines with J gene TRBJ2-1; 9 nucleotides agree with TRBD2. CDR3 length: 16 amino acids. After removal of 1 base from V and 8 bases from J, the junction contained 9 bases not matched to a gene. The germline gives CDR1 MNHNS, CDR2 SASEGT.